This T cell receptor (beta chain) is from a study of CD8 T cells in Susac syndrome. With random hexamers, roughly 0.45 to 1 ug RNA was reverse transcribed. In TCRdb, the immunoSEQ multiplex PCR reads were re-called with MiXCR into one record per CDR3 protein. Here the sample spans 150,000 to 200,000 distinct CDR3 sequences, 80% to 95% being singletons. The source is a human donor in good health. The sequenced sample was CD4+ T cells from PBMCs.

The CDR3 DNA reads TGTGCCAGCAGCTTAGATCTCCAAGCAGATACGCAGTATTTT. Protein: CASSLDLQADTQYF. V usage is TRBV11-2 and J usage is TRBJ2-3, with D hard to call. V was shortened by 0 bases and J by 4 bases, with 8 bases between the two germline ends. The CDR3 is made up of 14 amino acids. Germline V CDR1 and CDR2: SGHAT, FQNNGV.